This entry concerns a single T cell receptor (beta chain). Its antigen is unidentified. Germline lookup yields CDR1 SEHNR and CDR2 FQNEAQ (reference sequence). The CDR3 covers 17 residues. Trimming removed 2 bases at V and 3 bases at J, with 17 bases between. The sample is drawn from a study of post-analysis software for immune sequencing data. Broader study findings: With TRBV5-6, TRBV5-1 and TRBV20-1 included, about five TRBV segments were more frequent in patients than in controls. Those with multiple sclerosis, the patient group, showed significantly lower normalized Chao1 diversity than controls.

Researchers reported that TCR beta cDNA libraries carried unique molecular identifiers. TCRdb analysed the PCR reads with MiXCR anew, one entry per CDR3 protein. The data hold about 800,000 distinct CDR3 sequences, with approximately 30% observed a single time. The genes are TRBV7-9 and TRBJ2-1; tentatively, D is TRBD1 (6 bases). The sequence came from a girl aged 10-17 years with multiple sclerosis. Sequences were obtained from blood. The CDR3 sequence: CASSLWGHGYNYNEQFF. In DNA form, the CDR3 reads TGTGCCAGCAGCTTATGGGGGCATGGGTACAACTACAATGAGCAGTTCTTC.